This TCR beta chain was documented in a study of tissue T cells after allogeneic stem cell transplantation. Profiling relied on immunoSEQ multiplex PCR, and the TCRdb table lists in-frame clones only, not all of them. The data contain roughly 4,000 clones, around 65% of them singletons. Study outcomes and limitations: Anatomically similar tissues had similar TCR repertoires within each patient.

Of note for this clone: Its cognate antigen is unknown.

Non-transplant comparator patients with other cancers had at least five gastrointestinal samples and no known gastrointestinal disease. The CDR3 has 14 residues. V dropped 4 bases and J dropped 3; count of bases not matched to a gene: 4. Germline V gene lookup returns CDR1 LGHDT and CDR2 YNNKEL (reference sequence). The TCR sequence derives from a male donor aged 60 or over with lung cancer. The rearrangement joins TRBV3-1 (or the pseudogene TRBV3-2) to TRBJ2-3; 7 bases map to TRBD1. Specimen: left colon tissue, collected at autopsy. CDR3 sequence reads: CASSPRQGTDTQYF. CDR3 sequence (DNA): TGTGCCAGCAGCCCCCGACAGGGAACAGATACGCAGTATTTT.